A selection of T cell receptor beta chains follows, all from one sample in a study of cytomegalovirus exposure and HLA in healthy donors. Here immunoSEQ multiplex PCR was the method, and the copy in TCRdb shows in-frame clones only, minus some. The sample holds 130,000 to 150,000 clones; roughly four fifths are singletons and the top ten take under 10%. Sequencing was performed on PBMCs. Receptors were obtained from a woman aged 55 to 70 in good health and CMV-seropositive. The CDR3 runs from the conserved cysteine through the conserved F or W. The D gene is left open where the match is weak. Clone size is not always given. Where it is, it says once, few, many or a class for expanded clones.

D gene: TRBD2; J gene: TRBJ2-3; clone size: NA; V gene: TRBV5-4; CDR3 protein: CASSLRDGLAGTDTQYF; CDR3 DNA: TGTGCCAGCAGCTTGAGGGACGGACTAGCGGGAACGGATACGCAGTATTTT
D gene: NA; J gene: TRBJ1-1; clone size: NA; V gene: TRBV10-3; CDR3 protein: CAIRAPNTEAFF; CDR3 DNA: TGTGCCATCAGGGCCCCGAACACTGAAGCTTTCTTT
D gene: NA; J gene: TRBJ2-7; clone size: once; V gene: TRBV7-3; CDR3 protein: CASSYAWGLSYEQYF; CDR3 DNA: TGTGCCAGCAGTTACGCTTGGGGCCTCTCCTACGAGCAGTACTTC
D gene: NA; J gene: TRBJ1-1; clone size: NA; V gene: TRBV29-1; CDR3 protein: CSVSTGNTEAFF; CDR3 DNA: TGCAGCGTTTCTACAGGGAACACTGAAGCTTTCTTT
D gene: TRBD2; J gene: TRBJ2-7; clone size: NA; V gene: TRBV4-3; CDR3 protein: CASSQDLVAGGRSSYEQYF; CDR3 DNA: TGCGCCAGCAGCCAAGATCTCGTAGCGGGAGGCAGAAGCTCCTACGAGCAGTACTTC
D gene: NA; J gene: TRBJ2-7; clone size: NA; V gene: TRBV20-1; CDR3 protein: CSASQDYEQYF; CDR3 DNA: TGCAGTGCTAGCCAGGACTACGAGCAGTACTTC
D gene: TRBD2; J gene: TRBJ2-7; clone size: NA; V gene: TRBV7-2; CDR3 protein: CASSSRGSGAYEQYF; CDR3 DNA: TGTGCCAGCAGCTCCCGGGGTAGCGGGGCCTACGAGCAGTACTTC
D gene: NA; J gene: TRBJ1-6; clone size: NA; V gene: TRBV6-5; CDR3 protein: CASSRTYNSPLHF; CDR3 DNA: TGTGCCAGCAGCAGAACCTATAATTCACCCCTCCACTTT
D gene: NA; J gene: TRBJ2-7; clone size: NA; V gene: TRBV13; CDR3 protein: CASSGPEEDEQYF; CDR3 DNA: TGTGCCAGCAGCGGACCGGAGGAGGACGAGCAGTACTTC
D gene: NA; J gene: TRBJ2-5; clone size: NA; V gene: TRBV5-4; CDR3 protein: CASSDRQETQYF; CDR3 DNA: TGTGCCAGCAGTGACAGACAAGAGACCCAGTACTTC
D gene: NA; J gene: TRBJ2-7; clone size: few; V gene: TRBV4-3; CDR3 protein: CASSQDLGSRTYEQYF; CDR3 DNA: TGCGCCAGCAGCCAAGATTTAGGGAGCCGAACGTACGAGCAGTACTTC
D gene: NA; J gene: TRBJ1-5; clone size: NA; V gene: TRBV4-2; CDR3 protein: CASSQNIGGYQPQHF; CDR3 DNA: TGTGCCAGCAGCCAAAATATCGGGGGTTATCAGCCCCAGCATTTT
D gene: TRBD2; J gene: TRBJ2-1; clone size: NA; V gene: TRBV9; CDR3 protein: CASSVERAGGTEQFF; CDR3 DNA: TGTGCCAGCAGCGTAGAGAGGGCGGGAGGGACTGAGCAGTTCTTC
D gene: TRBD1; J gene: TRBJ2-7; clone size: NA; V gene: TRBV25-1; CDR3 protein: CASSDPGTASYEQYF; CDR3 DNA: TGTGCCAGCAGTGACCCCGGGACAGCTTCCTACGAGCAGTACTTC
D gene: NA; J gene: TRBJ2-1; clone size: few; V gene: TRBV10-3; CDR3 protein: CAISESTLVEQFF; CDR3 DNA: TGTGCCATCAGTGAGTCGACTCTAGTGGAGCAGTTCTTC
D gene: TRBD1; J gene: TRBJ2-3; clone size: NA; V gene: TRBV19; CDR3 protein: CASNHRQGNTQYF; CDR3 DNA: TGTGCCAGTAACCACCGACAGGGAAATACGCAGTATTTT
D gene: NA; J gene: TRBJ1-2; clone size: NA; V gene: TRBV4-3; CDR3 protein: CASSPLLGQNHYGYTF; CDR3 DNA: TGCGCCAGCAGCCCCCTCCTCGGACAGAATCACTATGGCTACACCTTC
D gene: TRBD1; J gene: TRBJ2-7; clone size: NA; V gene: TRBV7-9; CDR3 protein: CASSLRDRGPYEQYF; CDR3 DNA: TGTGCCAGCAGCTTACGGGACAGGGGTCCCTACGAGCAGTACTTC
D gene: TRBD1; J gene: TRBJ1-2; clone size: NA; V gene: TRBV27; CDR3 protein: CASSATLGQGVSYTF; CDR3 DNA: TGTGCCAGCAGTGCAACACTGGGACAGGGGGTCAGCTACACCTTC
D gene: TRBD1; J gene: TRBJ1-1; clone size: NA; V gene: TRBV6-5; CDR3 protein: CASSRGQGGNTEAFF; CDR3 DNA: TGTGCCAGCAGCCGGGGACAGGGAGGGAACACTGAAGCTTTCTTT
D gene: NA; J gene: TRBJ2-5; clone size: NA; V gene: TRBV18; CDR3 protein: CASSPRDIKQETQYF; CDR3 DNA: TGTGCCAGCTCACCACGGGACATTAAGCAAGAGACCCAGTACTTC
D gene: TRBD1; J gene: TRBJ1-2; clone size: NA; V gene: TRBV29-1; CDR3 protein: CSGNTGGADGYTF; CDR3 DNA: TGCAGCGGAAACACAGGGGGCGCGGATGGCTACACCTTC
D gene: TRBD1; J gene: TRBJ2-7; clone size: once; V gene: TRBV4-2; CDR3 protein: CASSQDKTGQGAGEQYF; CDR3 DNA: TGTGCCAGCAGCCAAGATAAGACCGGACAGGGGGCTGGTGAGCAGTACTTC
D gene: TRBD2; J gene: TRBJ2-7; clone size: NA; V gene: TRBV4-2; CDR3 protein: CASSQASGVEYEQYF; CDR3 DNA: TGTGCCAGCAGCCAAGCTAGCGGGGTGGAGTACGAGCAGTACTTC
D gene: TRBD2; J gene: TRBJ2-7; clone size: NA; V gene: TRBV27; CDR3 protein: CASSIGGSDYEQYF; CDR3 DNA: TGTGCCAGCAGTATAGGCGGGAGCGACTACGAGCAGTACTTC
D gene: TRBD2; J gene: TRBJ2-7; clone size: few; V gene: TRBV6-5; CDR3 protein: CASSPSGRAYEQYF; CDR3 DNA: TGTGCCAGCAGCCCCAGCGGGAGGGCCTACGAGCAGTACTTC
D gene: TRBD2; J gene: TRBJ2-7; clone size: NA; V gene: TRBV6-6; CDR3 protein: CASSPGLAGGSYEQYF; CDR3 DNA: TGTGCCAGCAGTCCCGGACTAGCGGGGGGGTCCTACGAGCAGTACTTC